This T cell receptor (beta chain) came from a study of human T cells and chemical hapten exposure. Study-level background: Investigators sensitized around 2 cm by around 2 cm of upper inner arm skin with 2% DPC. The study traced per-sample TCR yield variation mainly to small differences in pooled library volumes.

The germline CDR1 and CDR2 sequences are PRHDT and FYEKMQ (reference sequence). The CDR3 is made up of 16 amino acids. V was pared by 0 bases and J by 2 bases, with 4 bases of the junction left unmatched. TCRdb re-called the RACE reads with MiXCR, one entry per CDR3 protein. Of more than 95,000 distinct CDR3 sequences in the sample, approximately 36% were seen once. Time point meaning: patch test 3, about 24 weeks after DPC sensitization. The treatment: therapeutic diphenylcyclopropenone sensitization with weekly scalp DPC. The receptor was isolated from a man aged 35 to 55 with alopecia areata. Some clones in this sample may be carry-over from other donors' samples. The chain is built from TRBV13 and TRBJ2-3; 8 nucleotides agree with TRBD2. The specimen comprised whole blood, sampled in connection with sensitization to the hapten diphenylcyclopropenone (DPC). CDR3 protein: CASSLGTSGYTDTQYF. The CDR3 coding sequence is TGTGCCAGCAGCTTAGGCACTAGCGGATACACAGATACGCAGTATTTT.